Given below is one TCR beta chain in context. The CDR3 is made up of 14 amino acids. Germline CDR1 reads KGHSH; CDR2 reads LQKENI. Between the trimmed V and J ends, which lost 0 bases and 1 base, there was a span of 7 bases. The entry originates in a study of T cell changes during pregnancy in multiple sclerosis. The assay was immunoSEQ multiplex PCR, and TCRdb's table has in-frame clones only and misses some. Counted here are more than 55,000 clones, less than 95% occurring once; the ten biggest clones make up approximately 6.1%. The source was peripheral blood, collected in the third trimester of pregnancy. The sequence was obtained from a female donor in good health, enrolled as a control in a pregnancy study. V is TRBV18 and J is TRBJ2-7, with a weak D call TRBD1 (6 bases). Here the CDR3 reads CASSPPGQSYEQYF. The CDR3 coding sequence is TGTGCCAGCTCACCACCTGGACAGTCCTACGAGCAGTACTTC.